The next 11 T cell receptor beta chains were all read from a single sample in a study of CD8+CD57+ T cells in acquired aplastic anemia (dated by TCRdb to about 2018). Flow cytometry had shown CD8+CD57+ cell expansion in the patients selected for sequencing. The instrument was an Illumina HiSeq 2000. Genomic DNA served as template for TCR beta VDJ combination and CDR3 sequence profiling. The public reads were reprocessed in TCRdb via fastp at Q25 and MiXCR, keeping in-frame beta chains. Records with the same CDR3 protein are collapsed into one entry carrying the most frequent genes and DNA. For this sample the table gives some 170,000 distinct CDR3 sequences, of which around 48% were detected only once. The top ten constitute roughly 1.1% of the sample. Input material: sorted CD4+, CD8+, or CD8+CD57+ T cells (not recorded which) from PBMCs. The receptors here all came from a human donor with aplastic anemia.

The CDR3 region is CASSATSASNEQFF. The CDR3 DNA reads as TGTGCCAGCAGCGCGACTAGCGCCTCCAATGAGCAGTTCTTC. The gene calls are TRBV2 and TRBJ2-1; 8 bases match TRBD2. Germline lookup yields CDR1 SNHLY and CDR2 FYNNEI. The CDR3 is 14 amino acids. J was trimmed by 6 bases and V by 6 bases; bases with no gene match: 7. Looking up the rest from reference TRBV2 and TRBJ2-1 gives the full variable domain: EPEVTQTPSHQVTQMGQEVILRCVPISNHLYFYWYRQILGQKVEFLVSFYNNEISEKSEIFDDQFSVERPDGSNFTLKIRSTKLEDSAMYFCASSATSASNEQFFGPGTRLTVL.

The chain is built from TRBV19 and TRBJ2-1; D might be TRBD2 (6 bases). V was pared by 4 bases and J by 0 bases, with 19 bases between. The CDR3 runs 18 residues. The germline V gene encodes CDR1 LNHDA and CDR2 SQIVND (reference sequence). This CDR3 is CASSSSVAGLSSYNEQFF. The CDR3 coding sequence is TGTGCCAGTAGTAGTAGCGTCGCGGGGCTGAGCTCCTACAATGAGCAGTTCTTC. Full variable domain (missing parts from reference TRBV19 and TRBJ2-1): DGGITQSPKYLFRKEGQNVTLSCEQNLNHDAMYWYRQDPGQGLRLIYYSQIVNDFQKGDIAEGYSVSREKKESFPLTVTSAQKNPTAFYLCASSSSVAGLSSYNEQFFGPGTRLTVL.

The V and J genes are TRBV19 and TRBJ1-2; 11 bases align to TRBD1. V lost 5 bases to trimming and J lost 6 bases; unmatched junction nucleotides: 5. This CDR3 is 14 amino acids long. Germline V gives CDR1 LNHDA, CDR2 SQIVND (reference sequence). The CDR3 bases are TGTGCCAGTAGTGGAGGACAGGGGGCAGATGGCTACACCTTC. It translates to CASSGGQGADGYTF.

The chain carries TRBV5-6 and TRBJ2-1, with TRBD2 as a possible D gene (5 bases). V was pared by 1 base and J by 10 bases, with 12 bases between. This CDR3 contains 13 residues. The V gene's germline CDR1 is SGHDT and CDR2 YYEEEE. This CDR3 is CASSLSGGGEQFF. For the CDR3, the DNA is TGTGCCAGCAGCTTGAGTGGTGGAGGAGAGCAGTTCTTC. Supplemented by reference TRBV5-6 and TRBJ2-1, the full variable domain reads DAGVTQSPTHLIKTRGQQVTLRCSPKSGHDTVSWYQQALGQGPQFIFQYYEEEERQRGNFPDRFSGHQFPNYSSELNVNALLLGDSALYLCASSLSGGGEQFFGPGTRLTVL.

This clonotype has only a few counts. The V call is TRBV20-1, the J call TRBJ1-6, with a weak D call TRBD1 (6 bases). The germline V gene encodes CDR1 DFQATT and CDR2 SNEGSKA (reference sequence). The ends were cut back, 3 bases at V and 1 base at J, with 13 bases in the middle. CDR3 length: 16 amino acids. Written as DNA, the CDR3 is TGCAGTGCTAGCTCGGGGGCGCGTTCCTATAATTCACCCCTCCACTTT. Its translation: CSASSGARSYNSPLHF.

This clonotype occurred many times. The genes are TRBV5-4 and TRBJ2-1, with 7 bases matching TRBD2. From germline, CDR1 is SGHNT and CDR2 YYREEE (reference sequence). Losses at the gene ends were 4 bases for V and 7 bases for J; bases not matched to a gene: 5. The CDR3 is 13 residues long. CDR3: CASSRDYDNEQFF. The CDR3 DNA reads TGTGCCAGCAGCCGGGACTACGATAATGAGCAGTTCTTC. The full variable domain, in which reference TRBV5-4 and TRBJ2-1 provide the parts outside the CDR3, is ETGVTQSPTHLIKTRGQQVTLRCSSQSGHNTVSWYQQALGQGPQFIFQYYREEENGRGNFPPRFSGLQFPNYSSELNVNALELDDSALYLCASSRDYDNEQFFGPGTRLTVL.

The sample holds many counts of this clonotype. The V and J genes are TRBV2 and TRBJ1-6, with D perhaps matching TRBD1 (5 bases). CDR1 is SNHLY, CDR2 FYNNEI, per germline. CDR3 length: 15 residues. Trimming pared 6 bases from V and 5 bases from J, leaving 14 bases between. The DNA of the CDR3 is TGTGCCAGCAGGCCAGGGCTTGAGAATAATTCACCCCTCCACTTT. Residues: CASRPGLENNSPLHF. The variable domain in full, completed from reference TRBV2 and TRBJ1-6, reads EPEVTQTPSHQVTQMGQEVILRCVPISNHLYFYWYRQILGQKVEFLVSFYNNEISEKSEIFDDQFSVERPDGSNFTLKIRSTKLEDSAMYFCASRPGLENNSPLHFGNGTRLTVT.

This clonotype qualifies as medium-sized. This chain links TRBV10-2 with TRBJ1-6, with TRBD1 identical over 12 bases. V lost 0 bases, J lost 15 bases, and 3 bases stayed unmatched. CDR1 is WSHSY and CDR2 is SAAADI in the germline V gene. CDR3 length equals 14 residues. The CDR3 loop is CASSESGQGANLHF. The CDR3, as DNA: TGCGCCAGCAGTGAGTCGGGACAGGGGGCTAACCTCCACTTT.

This clonotype was observed many times. This rearrangement joins TRBV20-1 to TRBJ1-2; D ambiguous. CDR1 and CDR2 from the germline V gene are DFQATT and SNEGSKA (reference sequence). This CDR3 has 14 amino acids. Trimming pared 4 bases from V and 4 bases from J, leaving 16 bases between. In DNA form, the CDR3 reads TGCAGTGCTAAGCACCCCGAGAGGGTCTATGGCTACACCTTC. It codes for CSAKHPERVYGYTF.

This clonotype was detected ten times or more. The V gene is TRBV19, the J gene TRBJ2-5, with D possibly matching TRBD1 (5 bases). CDR3 length: 14 residues. V was trimmed by 2 bases and J by 4 bases, leaving 11 bases between them. The germline V gene has CDR1 LNHDA and CDR2 SQIVND (reference sequence). The CDR3, as DNA: TGTGCCAGTAGTATACCAGGGCTCCGAGAGACCCAGTACTTC. Amino acid sequence: CASSIPGLRETQYF.

The chain carries TRBV12-3 or TRBV12-4 and TRBJ1-1; a possible D gene is TRBD1 (6 bases). CDR3 length: 12 amino acids. Deletions cut 6 bases from V and 9 bases from J, with 14 bases between. The CDR3 sequence: CASSKGTTQAFF. In DNA, the CDR3 is TGTGCCAGCAGCAAAGGGACAACACAAGCTTTCTTT.